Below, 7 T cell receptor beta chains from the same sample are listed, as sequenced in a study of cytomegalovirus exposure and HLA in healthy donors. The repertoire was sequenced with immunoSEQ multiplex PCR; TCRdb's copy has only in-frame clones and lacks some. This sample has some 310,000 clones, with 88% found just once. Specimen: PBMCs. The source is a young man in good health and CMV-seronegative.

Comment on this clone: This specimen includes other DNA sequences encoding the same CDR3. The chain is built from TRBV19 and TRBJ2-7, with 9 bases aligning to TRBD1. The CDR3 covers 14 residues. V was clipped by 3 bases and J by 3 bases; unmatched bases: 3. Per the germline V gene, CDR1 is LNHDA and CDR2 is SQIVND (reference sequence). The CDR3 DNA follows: TGTGCCAGTAGTATCGGGGACAGGGTCTACGAGCAGTACTTC. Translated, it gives CASSIGDRVYEQYF.

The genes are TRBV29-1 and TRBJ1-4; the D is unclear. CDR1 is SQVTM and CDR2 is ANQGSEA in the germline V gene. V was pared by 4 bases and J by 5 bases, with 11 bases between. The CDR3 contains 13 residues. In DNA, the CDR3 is TGCAGCGTTGTGGAACAGCTCAATGAAAAACTGTTTTTT. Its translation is CSVVEQLNEKLFF.

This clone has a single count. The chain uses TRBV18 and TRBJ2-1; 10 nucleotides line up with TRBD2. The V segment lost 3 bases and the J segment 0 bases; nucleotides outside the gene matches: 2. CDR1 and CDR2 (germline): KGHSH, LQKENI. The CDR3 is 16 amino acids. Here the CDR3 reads CASSPLAGGSYNEQFF. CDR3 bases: TGTGCCAGCTCACCTTTAGCGGGGGGCTCCTACAATGAGCAGTTCTTC.

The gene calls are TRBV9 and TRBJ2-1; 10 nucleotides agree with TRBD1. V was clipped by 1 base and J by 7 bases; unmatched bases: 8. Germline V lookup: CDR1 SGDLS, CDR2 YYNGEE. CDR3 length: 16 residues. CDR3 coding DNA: TGTGCCAGCAGCGTAAAGGGGGGACAGGGGATGAATGAGCAGTTCTTC. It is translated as CASSVKGGQGMNEQFF.

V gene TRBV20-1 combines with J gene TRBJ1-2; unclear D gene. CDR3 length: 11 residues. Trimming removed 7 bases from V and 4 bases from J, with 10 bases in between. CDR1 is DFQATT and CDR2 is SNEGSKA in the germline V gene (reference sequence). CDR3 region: CSVPSGYGYTF. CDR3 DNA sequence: TGCAGTGTCCCCTCGGGCTATGGCTACACCTTC.

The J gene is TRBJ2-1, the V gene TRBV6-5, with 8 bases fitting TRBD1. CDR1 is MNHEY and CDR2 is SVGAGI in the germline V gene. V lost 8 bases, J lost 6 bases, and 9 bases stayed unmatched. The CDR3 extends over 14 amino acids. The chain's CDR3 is CASRRGQGPNEQFF. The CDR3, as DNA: TGTGCCAGCCGTCGAGGACAGGGACCCAATGAGCAGTTCTTC.

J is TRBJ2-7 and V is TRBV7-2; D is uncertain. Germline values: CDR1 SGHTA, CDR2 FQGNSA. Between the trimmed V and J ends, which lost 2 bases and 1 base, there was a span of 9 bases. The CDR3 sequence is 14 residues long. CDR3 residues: CASSLLGSSYEQYF. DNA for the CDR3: TGTGCCAGCAGCTTATTGGGCAGTTCCTACGAGCAGTACTTC.